The 18 T cell receptor beta chains in this list originate from one sample, sequenced in a study of vaccination and CD4 T cells after COVID-19. Oncomine TCR Beta short-read sequencing was applied to DNA from cultured CD4+ T cells. TCRdb itself ran the PCR reads through MiXCR, one entry per CDR3 protein. This repertoire shows about 20,000 distinct CDR3 sequences, 45% to 60% found once; its top ten account for 6% to 7.5%. Antigens for these TCRs are unknown. Treatment indicated: approximately nine-day PBMC culture with coronavirus spike peptide pools or control peptides (ViraFEST assay). Sequences were obtained from CD4+ T cells from blood, cultured in vitro. Source of these receptors: a human donor who had recovered from COVID-19.

The chain recombines TRBV12-3 or TRBV12-4 with TRBJ2-2; D gene ambiguous. V gave up 6 bases and J gave up 4 bases, with 15 bases separating them. The CDR3 contains 15 residues. The CDR3 coding sequence is TGTGCCAGCAGCCTTAACCCGGGCTCCACCGGGGAGCTGTTTTTT. This codes for CASSLNPGSTGELFF.

This clonotype was observed a few times. The gene calls are TRBV7-9 and TRBJ1-5, with unresolved D. Germline CDR1 reads SEHNR; CDR2 reads FQNEAQ (reference sequence). The CDR3 is made up of 15 amino acids. Trimming left V 5 bases short and J 2 bases short, with 13 bases between. Written as DNA, the CDR3 is TGTGCCAGCAGCCCTCCGGGAGATCGCAATCAGCCCCAGCATTTT. Protein: CASSPPGDRNQPQHF.

The rearrangement links TRBV19 to TRBJ1-6; D is possibly TRBD1 (6 bases). CDR1 is LNHDA, CDR2 SQIVND, per germline (reference sequence). CDR3 length: 13 amino acids. V lost 4 bases and J 7 bases, leaving 8 bases between the germline ends. Here the CDR3 reads CASSRTDNSPLHF. As DNA, the CDR3 is TGTGCCAGTAGTAGGACAGACAATTCACCCCTCCACTTT.

In this sample, this clonotype turned up a few times. The rearrangement joins TRBV20-1 to TRBJ1-2; tentatively, D is TRBD1 (5 bases). V lost 6 bases and J lost 9, with 14 bases in between. Germline-derived CDR1 and CDR2 are DFQATT and SNEGSKA (reference sequence). CDR3 length: 11 residues. The CDR3 nucleotides are TGCAGTGCAGACAGTCTGACCCGCTACACCTTC. Protein: CSADSLTRYTF.

This clonotype showed up just a few times. The CDR3 here is CSAVGLAGSLEQYF. CDR3 in DNA: TGCAGTGCTGTCGGACTAGCGGGATCTCTAGAGCAGTACTTC. The rearrangement joins TRBV20-1 to TRBJ2-7; 12 bases agree with TRBD2. From germline, CDR1 is DFQATT and CDR2 SNEGSKA (reference sequence). This CDR3 region has 14 residues. The V segment lost 5 bases and the J segment 7 bases; nucleotides outside the gene matches: 9.

This sequence joins TRBV20-1 and TRBJ2-5; tentative D call: TRBD1 (6 bases). This CDR3 has 12 amino acids. V gave up 7 bases and J gave up 2 bases, with 11 bases separating them. Germline V gives CDR1 DFQATT, CDR2 SNEGSKA (reference sequence). The CDR3 region is CSVPGQQETQYF. For the CDR3, the DNA is TGCAGTGTCCCGGGACAACAAGAGACCCAGTACTTC.

The chain employs TRBV30 and TRBJ1-1; no clear D. The CDR3 extends over 13 amino acids. Trimming shortened V by 1 base and J by 0 bases, and 6 bases separated the two germline ends. Germline CDR1 reads GTSNPN; CDR2 reads SVGIG (reference sequence). The chain's CDR3 is CAWSGQVNTEAFF. The CDR3 nucleotides read TGTGCCTGGAGTGGGCAGGTGAACACTGAAGCTTTCTTT.

A few counts support this clonotype. The chain employs TRBV27 and TRBJ2-7; 13 bases are shared with TRBD2. This CDR3 has 16 amino acids. Per germline, CDR1 MNHEY and CDR2 SMNVEV (reference sequence). The junction had 10 bases not matched to a gene; V was cut back by 6 bases and J by 5 bases. CDR3 nucleotide sequence: TGTGCCAGCAGCCCTACTACTAGCGGGAGGGTCCACGAGCAGTACTTC. Its protein is CASSPTTSGRVHEQYF.

The chain joins TRBV5-6 to TRBJ2-3, with 7 bases aligning to TRBD1. Germline V CDR1 and CDR2: SGHDT, YYEEEE. The CDR3 runs to 12 residues. Trimming removed 3 bases from V and 8 bases from J; junction bases left unmatched: 3. The CDR3: CASSWAGGTQYF. DNA for the CDR3: TGTGCCAGCAGCTGGGCAGGGGGTACGCAGTATTTT.

In regard to this clonotype: One end of the junction varies from germline; a read error may be responsible. The chain joins TRBV19 to TRBJ2-5, with 11 bases fitting TRBD2. In germline, CDR1 is LNHDA, CDR2 SQIVND (reference sequence). The CDR3 contains 16 residues. CDR3 region: CVSRTSGGLMGETQYF. Here the CDR3 DNA reads TGTGTCAGTAGAACTAGCGGGGGTCTGATGGGGGAGACCCAGTACTTC.

J is TRBJ2-2 and V is TRBV19; TRBD2 matches at 15 bases. Germline CDR1 is LNHDA and CDR2 is SQIVND (reference sequence). The ends lost 8 bases at V and 3 bases at J; junction bases unmatched: 4. The CDR3 totals 16 residues. The CDR3 region is CASSRTSGGDTGELFF. CDR3 DNA sequence: TGTGCCAGTTCCCGGACTAGCGGGGGGGACACCGGGGAGCTGTTTTTT. The full variable domain, rest sourced from reference TRBV19 and TRBJ2-2, is DGGITQSPKYLFRKEGQNVTLSCEQNLNHDAMYWYRQDPGQGLRLIYYSQIVNDFQKGDIAEGYSVSREKKESFPLTVTSAQKNPTAFYLCASSRTSGGDTGELFFGEGSRLTVL.

The CDR3 protein is CASSLDRGGQPQHF. CDR3 nucleotides: TGTGCCAGCAGTTTAGACAGGGGAGGACAGCCCCAGCATTTT. V gene TRBV6-5 combines with J gene TRBJ1-5; 8 nucleotides line up with TRBD1. The CDR3 extends over 14 amino acids. Germline-derived CDR1 and CDR2 are MNHEY and SVGAGI. Trimming took 4 bases from V and 7 from J; bases not matched to a gene: 6.

The chain is built from TRBV10-3 and TRBJ2-3; no reliable D call. Germline CDR1 and CDR2: ENHRY and SYGVKD. The CDR3 runs 13 residues. V was cut by 0 bases and J by 3 bases, with 4 bases left in between. The CDR3 sequence: CAISESSTDTQYF. CDR3 coding DNA: TGTGCCATCAGTGAGTCGTCGACAGATACGCAGTATTTT.

The J gene is TRBJ2-3, the V gene TRBV30, with 14 nucleotides matching TRBD2. Germline V gene lookup returns CDR1 GTSNPN and CDR2 SVGIG (reference sequence). There are 16 residues in the CDR3. V lost 3 bases to trimming and J lost 6 bases; unmatched junction nucleotides: 8. The DNA for the CDR3 is TGTGCCTGGAGCGCGGGACTAGCGGGAGTGGGGGATACGCAGTATTTT. Translating gives CAWSAGLAGVGDTQYF.

J is TRBJ2-5 and V is TRBV7-8; TRBD1 matches at 10 bases. This CDR3 comprises 15 residues. V lost 1 base, J lost 5 bases, and 4 bases stayed unmatched. Germline V lookup: CDR1 SGHVS, CDR2 FQNEAQ. CDR3 DNA: TGTGCCAGCAGCTTAGGACAGGGGGCTGGTGAGACCCAGTACTTC. Translating it yields CASSLGQGAGETQYF.

The chain is built from TRBV28 and TRBJ2-7, with D possibly TRBD1 on 6 matching bases. The CDR3 totals 14 residues. Germline V lookup: CDR1 MDHEN, CDR2 SYDVKM. Trimming removed 5 bases from V and 7 bases from J, with 18 bases in between. The CDR3 bases are TGTGCCAGCAGTCCCAACAGGGTGCCCTTGGAGCAGTACTTC. Protein: CASSPNRVPLEQYF. Using reference TRBV28 and TRBJ2-7 for the parts outside the CDR3, the full variable domain is DVKVTQSSRYLVKRTGEKVFLECVQDMDHENMFWYRQDPGLGLRLIYFSYDVKMKEKGDIPEGYSVSREKKERFSLILESASTNQTSMYLCASSPNRVPLEQYFGPGTRLTVT.

V and J are TRBV28 and TRBJ1-2; D remains unclear. The CDR3 runs to 13 residues. CDR1 is MDHEN, CDR2 SYDVKM, per germline. V lost 3 bases and J lost 8, with 13 bases in between. The CDR3 coding sequence is TGTGCCAGCAGTTTGCAGGAGCCGTCGGGCTACACCTTC. This encodes CASSLQEPSGYTF.

This clonotype has a handful of counts. The V and J genes are TRBV27 and TRBJ1-2; 10 nucleotides align to TRBD1. The trim removed 5 bases at V and 7 bases at J, leaving 16 bases unmatched. Germline V gives CDR1 MNHEY, CDR2 SMNVEV (reference sequence). The CDR3 sequence is 17 residues long. The CDR3 DNA sequence: TGTGCCAGCAGTCCGGGCATGGGACAGGGGCTTTTAGGTGGCTACACCTTC. As protein: CASSPGMGQGLLGGYTF.